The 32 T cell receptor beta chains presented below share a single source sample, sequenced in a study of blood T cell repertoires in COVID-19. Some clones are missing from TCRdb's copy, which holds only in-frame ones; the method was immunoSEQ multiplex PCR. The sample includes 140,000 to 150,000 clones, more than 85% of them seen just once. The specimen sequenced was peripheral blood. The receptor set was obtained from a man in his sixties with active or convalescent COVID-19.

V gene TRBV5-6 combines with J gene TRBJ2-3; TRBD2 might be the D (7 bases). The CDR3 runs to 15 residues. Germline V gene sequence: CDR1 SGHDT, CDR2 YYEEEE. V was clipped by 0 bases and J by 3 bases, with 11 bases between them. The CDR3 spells CASSLGGGTTDTQYF. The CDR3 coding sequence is TGTGCCAGCAGCTTGGGGGGGGGCACAACAGATACGCAGTATTTT.

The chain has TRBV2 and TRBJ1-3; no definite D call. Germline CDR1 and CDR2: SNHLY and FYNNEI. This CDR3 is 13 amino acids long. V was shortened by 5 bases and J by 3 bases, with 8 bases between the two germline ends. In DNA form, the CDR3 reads TGTGCCAGCAGTCCCGGGATTGGAAACACCATATATTTT. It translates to CASSPGIGNTIYF. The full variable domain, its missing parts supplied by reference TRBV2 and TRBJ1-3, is EPEVTQTPSHQVTQMGQEVILRCVPISNHLYFYWYRQILGQKVEFLVSFYNNEISEKSEIFDDQFSVERPDGSNFTLKIRSTKLEDSAMYFCASSPGIGNTIYFGEGSWLTVV.

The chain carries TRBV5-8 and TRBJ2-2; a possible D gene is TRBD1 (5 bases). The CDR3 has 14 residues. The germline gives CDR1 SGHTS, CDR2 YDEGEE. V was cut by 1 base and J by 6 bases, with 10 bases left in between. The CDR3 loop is CASSLMTVSGELFF. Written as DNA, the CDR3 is TGTGCCAGCAGCTTGATGACAGTTTCCGGGGAGCTGTTTTTT. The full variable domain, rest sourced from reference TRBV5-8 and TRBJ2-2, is EAGVTQSPTHLIKTRGQQATLRCSPISGHTSVYWYQQALGLGLQFLLWYDEGEERNRGNFPPRFSGRQFPNYSSELNVNALELEDSALYLCASSLMTVSGELFFGEGSRLTVL.

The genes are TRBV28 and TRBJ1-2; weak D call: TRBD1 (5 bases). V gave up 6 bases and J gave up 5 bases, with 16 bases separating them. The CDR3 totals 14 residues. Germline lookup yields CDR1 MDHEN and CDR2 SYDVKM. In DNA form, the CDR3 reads TGTGCCAGCAGCCGGGGGATCGGAACTTATGGCTACACCTTC. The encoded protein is CASSRGIGTYGYTF.

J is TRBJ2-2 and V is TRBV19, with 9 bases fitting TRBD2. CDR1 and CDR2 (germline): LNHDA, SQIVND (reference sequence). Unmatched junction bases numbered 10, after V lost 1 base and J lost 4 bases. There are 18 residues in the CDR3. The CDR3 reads CASSIGGSGGLITGELFF. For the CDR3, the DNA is TGTGCCAGTAGTATAGGGGGTAGCGGGGGACTAATCACCGGGGAGCTGTTTTTT. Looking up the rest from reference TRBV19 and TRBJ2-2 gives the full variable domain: DGGITQSPKYLFRKEGQNVTLSCEQNLNHDAMYWYRQDPGQGLRLIYYSQIVNDFQKGDIAEGYSVSREKKESFPLTVTSAQKNPTAFYLCASSIGGSGGLITGELFFGEGSRLTVL.

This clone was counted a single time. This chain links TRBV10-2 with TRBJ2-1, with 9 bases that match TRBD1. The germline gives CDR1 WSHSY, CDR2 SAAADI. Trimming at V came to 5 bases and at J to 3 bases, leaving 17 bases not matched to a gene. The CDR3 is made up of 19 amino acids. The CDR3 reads CASSSRSGTGQTLYNEQFF. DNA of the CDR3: TGCGCCAGCAGTTCAAGATCCGGGACAGGGCAAACTCTCTACAATGAGCAGTTCTTC.

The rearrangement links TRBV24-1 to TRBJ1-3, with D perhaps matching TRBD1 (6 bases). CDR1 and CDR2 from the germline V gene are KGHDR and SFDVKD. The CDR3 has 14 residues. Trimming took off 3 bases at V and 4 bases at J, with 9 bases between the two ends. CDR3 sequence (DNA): TGTGCCACCAGTGATACCAGGGGAGGAAACACCATATATTTT. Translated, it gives CATSDTRGGNTIYF.

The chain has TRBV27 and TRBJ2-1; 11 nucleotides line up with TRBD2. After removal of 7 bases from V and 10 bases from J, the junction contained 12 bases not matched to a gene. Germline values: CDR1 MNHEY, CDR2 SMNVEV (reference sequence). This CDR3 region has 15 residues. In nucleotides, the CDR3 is TGTGCCAGCAACTACTTTAGCGGGGGGGCCAGGGAGCAGTTCTTC. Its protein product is CASNYFSGGAREQFF.

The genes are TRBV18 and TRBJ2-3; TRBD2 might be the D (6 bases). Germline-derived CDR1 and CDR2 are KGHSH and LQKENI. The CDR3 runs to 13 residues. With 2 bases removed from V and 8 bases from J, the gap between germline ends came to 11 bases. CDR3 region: CASSPGGRGTQYF. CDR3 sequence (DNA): TGTGCCAGCTCACCAGGAGGGCGGGGTACGCAGTATTTT.

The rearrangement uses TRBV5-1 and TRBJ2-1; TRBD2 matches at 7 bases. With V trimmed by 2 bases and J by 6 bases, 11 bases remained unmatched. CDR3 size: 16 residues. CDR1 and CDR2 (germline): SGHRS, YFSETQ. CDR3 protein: CASSFGSASGTNEQFF. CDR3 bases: TGCGCCAGCAGCTTCGGGTCGGCTAGCGGAACCAATGAGCAGTTCTTC.

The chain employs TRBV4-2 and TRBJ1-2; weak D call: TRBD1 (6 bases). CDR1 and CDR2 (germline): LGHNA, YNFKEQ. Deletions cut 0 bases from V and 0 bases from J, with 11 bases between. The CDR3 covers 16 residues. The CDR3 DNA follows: TGTGCCAGCAGCCAAGAGACACGGACAGCTAACTATGGCTACACCTTC. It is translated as CASSQETRTANYGYTF.

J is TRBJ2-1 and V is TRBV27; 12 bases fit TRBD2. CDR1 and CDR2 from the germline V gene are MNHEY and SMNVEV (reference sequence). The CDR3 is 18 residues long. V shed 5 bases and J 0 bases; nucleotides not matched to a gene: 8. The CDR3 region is CASSTLAGGPVSYNEQFF. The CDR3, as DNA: TGTGCCAGCAGTACTCTAGCGGGAGGGCCTGTCTCCTACAATGAGCAGTTCTTC.

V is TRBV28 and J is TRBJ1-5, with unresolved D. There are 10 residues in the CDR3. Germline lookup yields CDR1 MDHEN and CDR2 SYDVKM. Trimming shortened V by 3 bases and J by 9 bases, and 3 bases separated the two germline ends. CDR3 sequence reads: CASSFRPQHF. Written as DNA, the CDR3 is TGTGCCAGCAGTTTCCGGCCCCAGCATTTT. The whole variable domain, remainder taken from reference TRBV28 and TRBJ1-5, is DVKVTQSSRYLVKRTGEKVFLECVQDMDHENMFWYRQDPGLGLRLIYFSYDVKMKEKGDIPEGYSVSREKKERFSLILESASTNQTSMYLCASSFRPQHFGDGTRLSIL.

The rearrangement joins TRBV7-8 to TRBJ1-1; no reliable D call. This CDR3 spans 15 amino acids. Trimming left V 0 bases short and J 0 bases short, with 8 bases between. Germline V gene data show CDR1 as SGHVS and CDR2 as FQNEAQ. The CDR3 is CASSLALGVNTEAFF. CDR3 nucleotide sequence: TGTGCCAGCAGCTTAGCGCTAGGCGTGAACACTGAAGCTTTCTTT. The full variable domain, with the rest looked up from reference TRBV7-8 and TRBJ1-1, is GAGVSQSPRYKVAKRGQDVALRCDPISGHVSLFWYQQALGQGPEFLTYFQNEAQLDKSGLPSDRFFAERPEGSVSTLKIQRTQQEDSAVYLCASSLALGVNTEAFFGQGTRLTVV.

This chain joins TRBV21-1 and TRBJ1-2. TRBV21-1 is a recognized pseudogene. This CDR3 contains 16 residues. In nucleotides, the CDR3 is TGTGCCAGCAGCTCTAAGTCGGGTTTACGTGACTATGGCTACACCTTC. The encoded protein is CASSSKSGLRDYGYTF.

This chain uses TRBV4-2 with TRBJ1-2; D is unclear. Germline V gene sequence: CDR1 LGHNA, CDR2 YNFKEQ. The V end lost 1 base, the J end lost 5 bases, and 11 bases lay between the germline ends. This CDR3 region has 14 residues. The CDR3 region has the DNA TGTGCCAGCAGCCAAGCGAGAGGGATGTATGGCTACACCTTC. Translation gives CASSQARGMYGYTF.

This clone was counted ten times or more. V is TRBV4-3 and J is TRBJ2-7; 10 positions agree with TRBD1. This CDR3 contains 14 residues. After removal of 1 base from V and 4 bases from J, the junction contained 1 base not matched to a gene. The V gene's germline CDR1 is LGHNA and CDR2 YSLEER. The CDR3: CASSQGDRGYEQYF. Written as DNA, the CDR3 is TGCGCCAGCAGCCAAGGGGACAGGGGTTACGAGCAGTACTTC.

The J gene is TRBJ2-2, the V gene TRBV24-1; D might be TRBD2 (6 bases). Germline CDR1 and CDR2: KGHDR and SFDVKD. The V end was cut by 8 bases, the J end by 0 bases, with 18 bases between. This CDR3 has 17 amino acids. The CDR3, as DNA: TGTGCCACCACCACGGGCGGTGCGGGATCGAACACCGGGGAGCTGTTTTTT. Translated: CATTTGGAGSNTGELFF.

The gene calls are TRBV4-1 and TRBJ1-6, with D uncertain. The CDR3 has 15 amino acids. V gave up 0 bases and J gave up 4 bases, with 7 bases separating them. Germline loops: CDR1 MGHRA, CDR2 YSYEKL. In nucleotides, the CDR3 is TGCGCCAGCAGCCAAGATACGGGTTATAATTCACCCCTCCACTTT. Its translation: CASSQDTGYNSPLHF.

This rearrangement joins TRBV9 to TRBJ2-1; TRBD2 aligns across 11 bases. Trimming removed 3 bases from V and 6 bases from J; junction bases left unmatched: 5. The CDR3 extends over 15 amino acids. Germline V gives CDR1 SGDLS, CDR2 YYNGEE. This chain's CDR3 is CASSGAGTSGNEQFF. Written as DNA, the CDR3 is TGTGCCAGCAGCGGAGCCGGGACTAGCGGCAATGAGCAGTTCTTC.

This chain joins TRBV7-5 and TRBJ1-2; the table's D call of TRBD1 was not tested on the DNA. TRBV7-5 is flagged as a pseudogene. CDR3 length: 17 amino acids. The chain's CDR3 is CVRSPWGTLIRYYGYTF. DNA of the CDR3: TGTGTCAGAAGCCCATGGGGCACTTTAATCCGTTACTATGGCTACACCTTC.

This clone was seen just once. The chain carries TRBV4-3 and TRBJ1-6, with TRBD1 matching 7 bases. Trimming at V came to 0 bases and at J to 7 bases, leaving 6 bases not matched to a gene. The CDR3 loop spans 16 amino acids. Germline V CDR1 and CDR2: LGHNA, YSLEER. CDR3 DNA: TGCGCCAGCAGCCAAGATTTGACAGGGACCAATTCACCCCTCCACTTT. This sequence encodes CASSQDLTGTNSPLHF.

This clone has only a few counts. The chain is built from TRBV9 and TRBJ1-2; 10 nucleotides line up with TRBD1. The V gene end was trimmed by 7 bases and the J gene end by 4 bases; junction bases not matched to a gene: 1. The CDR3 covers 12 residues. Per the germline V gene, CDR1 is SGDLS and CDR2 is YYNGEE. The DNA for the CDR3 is TGTGCCAGCGGGGACAGGGGCTATGGCTACACCTTC. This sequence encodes CASGDRGYGYTF.

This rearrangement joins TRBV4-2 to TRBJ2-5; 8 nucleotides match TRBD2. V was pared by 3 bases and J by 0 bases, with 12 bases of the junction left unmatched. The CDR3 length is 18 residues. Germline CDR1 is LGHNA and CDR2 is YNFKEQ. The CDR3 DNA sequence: TGTGCCAGCAGCCACCCGGGGGGGGTAGCGGGGAACCAAGAGACCCAGTACTTC. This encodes CASSHPGGVAGNQETQYF.

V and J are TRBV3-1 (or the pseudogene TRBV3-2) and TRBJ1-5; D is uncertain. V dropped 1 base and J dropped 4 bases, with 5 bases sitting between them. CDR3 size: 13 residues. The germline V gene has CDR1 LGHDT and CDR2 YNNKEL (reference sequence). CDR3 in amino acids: CASSQGSNQPQHF. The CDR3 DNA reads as TGTGCCAGCAGCCAAGGTTCGAATCAGCCCCAGCATTTT.

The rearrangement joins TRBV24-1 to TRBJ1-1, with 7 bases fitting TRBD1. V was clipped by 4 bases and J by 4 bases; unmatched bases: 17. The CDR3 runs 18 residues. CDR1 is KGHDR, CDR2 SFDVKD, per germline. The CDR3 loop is CATSELGQKKPGGTEAFF. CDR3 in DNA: TGTGCCACCAGTGAACTGGGACAGAAAAAGCCCGGGGGCACTGAAGCTTTCTTT.

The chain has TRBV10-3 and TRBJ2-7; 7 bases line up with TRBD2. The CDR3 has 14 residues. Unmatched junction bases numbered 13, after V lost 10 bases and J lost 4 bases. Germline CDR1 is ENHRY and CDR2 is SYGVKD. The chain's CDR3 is CATSSASGQYEQYF. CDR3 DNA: TGTGCCACCAGCTCCGCTAGCGGCCAATACGAGCAGTACTTC.

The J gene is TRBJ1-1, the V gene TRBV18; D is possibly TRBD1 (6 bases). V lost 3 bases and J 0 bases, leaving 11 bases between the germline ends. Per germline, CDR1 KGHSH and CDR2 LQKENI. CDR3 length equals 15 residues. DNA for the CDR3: TGTGCCAGCTCACCCCAGACAGGCATGAACACTGAAGCTTTCTTT. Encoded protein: CASSPQTGMNTEAFF.

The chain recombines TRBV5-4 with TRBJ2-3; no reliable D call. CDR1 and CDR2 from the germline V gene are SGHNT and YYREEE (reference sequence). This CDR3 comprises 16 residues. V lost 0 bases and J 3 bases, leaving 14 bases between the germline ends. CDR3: CASSLGLLTGTDTQYF. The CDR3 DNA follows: TGTGCCAGCAGCTTGGGACTTTTAACCGGGACAGATACGCAGTATTTT.

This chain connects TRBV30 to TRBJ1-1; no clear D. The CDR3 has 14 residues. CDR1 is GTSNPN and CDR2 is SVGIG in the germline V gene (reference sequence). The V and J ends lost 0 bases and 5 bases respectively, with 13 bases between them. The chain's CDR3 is CAWSVRGTRTEAFF. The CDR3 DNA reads TGTGCCTGGAGTGTACGGGGAACAAGGACTGAAGCTTTCTTT.

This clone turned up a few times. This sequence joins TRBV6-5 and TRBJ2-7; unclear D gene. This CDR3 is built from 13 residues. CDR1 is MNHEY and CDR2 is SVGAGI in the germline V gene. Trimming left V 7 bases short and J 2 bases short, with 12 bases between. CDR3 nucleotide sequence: TGTGCCAGCAAGCTCGCCGAGGCCTACGAGCAGTACTTC. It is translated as CASKLAEAYEQYF.

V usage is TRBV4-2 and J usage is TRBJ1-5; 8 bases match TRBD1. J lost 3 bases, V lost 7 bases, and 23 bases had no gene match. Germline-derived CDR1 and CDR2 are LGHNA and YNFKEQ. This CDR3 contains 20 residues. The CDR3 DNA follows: TGTGCCAGCACCTGCTGGTGGTATGACAGGGGCTTATTTTCCAATCAGCCCCAGCATTTT. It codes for CASTCWWYDRGLFSNQPQHF.